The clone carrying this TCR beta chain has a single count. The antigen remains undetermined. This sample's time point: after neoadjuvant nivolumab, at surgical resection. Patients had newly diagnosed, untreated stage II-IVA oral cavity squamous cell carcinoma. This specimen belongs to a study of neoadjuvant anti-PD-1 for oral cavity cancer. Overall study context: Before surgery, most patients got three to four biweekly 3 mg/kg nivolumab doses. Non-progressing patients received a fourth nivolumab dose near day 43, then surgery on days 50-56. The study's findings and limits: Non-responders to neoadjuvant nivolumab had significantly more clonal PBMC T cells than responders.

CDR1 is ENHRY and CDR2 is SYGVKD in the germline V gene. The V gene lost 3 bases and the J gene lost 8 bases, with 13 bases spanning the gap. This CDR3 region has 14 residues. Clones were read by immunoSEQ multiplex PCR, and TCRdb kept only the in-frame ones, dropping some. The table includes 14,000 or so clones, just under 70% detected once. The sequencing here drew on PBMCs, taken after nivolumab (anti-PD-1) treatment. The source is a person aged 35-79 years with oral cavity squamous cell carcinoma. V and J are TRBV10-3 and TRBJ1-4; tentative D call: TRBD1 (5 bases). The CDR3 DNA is TGTGCCATCAGTGAAGGGCAGGGAGGAGAAAAACTGTTTTTT. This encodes CAISEGQGGEKLFF.